This T cell receptor beta chain was identified in a study of metastatic and nonmetastatic thyroid tumors. This clone came up many times. The antigen is undetermined. Study observations and caveats: It was reported that TCR beta diversity was significantly higher in malignant thyroid tumors than benign nodules, in blood and tumor.

Every patient underwent thyroid surgery untreated. TCRdb re-called clones from the PCR reads using MiXCR. The sample carries tens of thousands of clones, around 15% recorded once. CDR1 is MDHEN and CDR2 is SYDVKM in the germline V gene. This CDR3 contains 14 residues. Losses at the gene ends were 7 bases for V and 3 bases for J; bases not matched to a gene: 8. What was sequenced was blood. This clonotype was sampled from a male donor with papillary thyroid cancer or a benign thyroid nodule (not recorded which). Some clones in this sample may be carry-over from other donors' samples. The genes are TRBV28 and TRBJ2-7, with 8 bases lining up with TRBD2. CDR3 sequence reads: CASNKLAADYEQYF. CDR3 nucleotide sequence: TGTGCCAGCAATAAACTAGCGGCGGACTACGAGCAGTACTTC.